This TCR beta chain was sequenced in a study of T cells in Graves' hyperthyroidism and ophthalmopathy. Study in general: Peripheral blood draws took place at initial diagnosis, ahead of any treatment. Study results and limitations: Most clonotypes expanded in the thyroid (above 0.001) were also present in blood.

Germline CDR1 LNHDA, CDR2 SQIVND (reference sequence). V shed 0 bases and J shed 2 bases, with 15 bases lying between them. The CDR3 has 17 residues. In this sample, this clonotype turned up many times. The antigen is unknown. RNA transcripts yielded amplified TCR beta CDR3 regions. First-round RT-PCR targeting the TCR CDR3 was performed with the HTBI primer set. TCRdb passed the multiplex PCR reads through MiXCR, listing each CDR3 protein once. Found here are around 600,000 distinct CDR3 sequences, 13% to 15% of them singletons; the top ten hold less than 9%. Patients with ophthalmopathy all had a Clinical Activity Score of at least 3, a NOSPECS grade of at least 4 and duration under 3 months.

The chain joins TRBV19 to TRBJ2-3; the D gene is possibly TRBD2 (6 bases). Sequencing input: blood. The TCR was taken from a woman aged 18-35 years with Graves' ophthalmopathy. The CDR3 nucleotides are TGTGCCAGTAGTATAGATCTCGGGAGCGAAGACACAGATACGCAGTATTTT. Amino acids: CASSIDLGSEDTDTQYF.